This T cell receptor beta chain originates from a study of response to subunit inactivated influenza vaccine. CDR1 and CDR2 (germline): SGHDT, YYEEEE. This CDR3 spans 14 amino acids. Trimming left V 0 bases short and J 8 bases short, with 13 bases between. Notes on the study in general: Researchers suggested that each seasonal influenza vaccination recruits few new T cells.

This clonotype has more than one count but fewer than ten. Its antigen is not known. TCRdb used MiXCR to reprocess the RT-PCR reads, holding one entry per CDR3 protein. This table has 610,000 or so distinct CDR3 sequences, approximately 14% appearing once. The TCR comes from a man aged 50 or older who received an inactivated influenza vaccine. The material sequenced was PBMCs from blood, taken 12 days after vaccination. The rearrangement joins TRBV5-6 to TRBJ2-3, with D tentatively TRBD2 (5 bases). The chain's CDR3 is CASSLGSALGTQYF. CDR3 DNA sequence: TGTGCCAGCAGCTTGGGTAGCGCCCTAGGTACGCAGTATTTT.